The 20 T cell receptor beta chains reported below all come from one sample, sequenced in a study of regulatory T cells in long-lasting Graves disease. Time point meaning: persistent/refractory GD, antithyroid drugs over 5 years with positive TRAb. Extracted RNA from PBMCs served as the source of the TCR library. CDR3 regions were amplified by Arm-PCR using iRepertoire HTBI primers to build TCR beta libraries. TCRdb processed the multiplex PCR reads anew with MiXCR; each CDR3 protein has one entry. This sample has about 430,000 distinct CDR3 sequences, with about 21% found just once. Material: peripheral blood mononuclear cells (PBMCs), obtained when the disease was refractory, from a patient treated with antithyroid drugs. The receptors stem from a female donor with Graves disease.

The table lists this clonotype with a few counts. The V and J genes are TRBV5-1 and TRBJ1-1, with 8 bases fitting TRBD1. This CDR3 region has 18 residues. Germline V gene lookup returns CDR1 SGHRS and CDR2 YFSETQ. The V segment lost 5 bases and the J segment 4 bases; nucleotides outside the gene matches: 19. The CDR3 reads CASRLTGTGTRAGTEAFF. The DNA for the CDR3 is TGCGCCAGCAGGTTAACCGGGACAGGTACCCGGGCGGGCACTGAAGCTTTCTTT.

This clonotype was counted only a few times. The chain is built from TRBV29-1 and TRBJ1-2; weak D call: TRBD1 (5 bases). The CDR3 runs 13 residues. Germline V lookup: CDR1 SQVTM, CDR2 ANQGSEA. Trimming took off 7 bases at V and 4 bases at J, with 16 bases between the two ends. The CDR3 DNA reads TGCAGCGCCTTCGGGGGAGGGAGCTATGGCTACACCTTC. Its translation is CSAFGGGSYGYTF.

At least ten counts were recorded for this clonotype. This chain links TRBV6-1 with TRBJ2-7, with TRBD2 identical over 10 bases. In germline, CDR1 is MNHNS, CDR2 SASEGT. V lost 2 bases to trimming and J lost 2 bases; unmatched junction nucleotides: 6. This CDR3 comprises 16 residues. DNA of the CDR3: TGTGCCAGCAGTGAACCGGCTAGCGGGAGACCCTACGAGCAGTACTTC. The encoded protein is CASSEPASGRPYEQYF.

This clonotype was observed at least ten times. The chain is built from TRBV7-2 and TRBJ2-5; TRBD1 agrees at 7 bases. CDR3 length: 15 amino acids. J was trimmed by 2 bases and V by 5 bases; bases with no gene match: 8. In germline, CDR1 is SGHTA, CDR2 FQGNSA. The CDR3 coding sequence is TGTGCCAGCAGCCCGGGACAGCTAAGACAAGAGACCCAGTACTTC. Its protein is CASSPGQLRQETQYF.

As regards this clonotype: It may be a read error: a sequence one base away is much more abundant. The J gene is TRBJ2-7, the V gene TRBV15; 10 nucleotides line up with TRBD2. The CDR3 totals 16 residues. CDR1 and CDR2 from the germline V gene are LNHNV and YYDKDF (reference sequence). CDR3 coding DNA: TGTGCCACCAGCAGGAGTTCCCTAGCGGGAGTTCAGGAGCGGTACTTC. Translating it yields CATSRSSLAGVQERYF.

The chain carries TRBV30 and TRBJ2-5, with D possibly being TRBD1 (6 bases). Per germline, CDR1 GTSNPN and CDR2 SVGIG (reference sequence). Trimming removed 4 bases from V and 7 bases from J, with 16 bases in between. This CDR3 contains 13 residues. The CDR3 DNA reads TGTGCCTGGACCACAGGGAGCGATGGGACCCAGTACTTC. It translates to CAWTTGSDGTQYF.

This clonotype turned up a few times. The V call is TRBV20-1, the J call TRBJ2-4; possible D gene TRBD1, 6 bases. Trimming shortened V by 0 bases and J by 9 bases, and 24 bases separated the two germline ends. CDR1 is DFQATT and CDR2 is SNEGSKA in the germline V gene (reference sequence). This CDR3 is 17 amino acids long. The CDR3 DNA sequence: TGCAGTGCTAGAGATCCCTTGAGTGGCTTACAGGGAAGCATTCAGTACTTC. It specifies CSARDPLSGLQGSIQYF.

This clonotype was picked up a small number of times. V gene TRBV5-1 combines with J gene TRBJ2-3; 9 bases agree with TRBD1. The V gene's germline CDR1 is SGHRS and CDR2 YFSETQ. J was trimmed by 5 bases and V by 3 bases; bases with no gene match: 4. The CDR3 runs to 14 residues. The DNA for the CDR3 is TGCGCCAGCAGCTGGGGACAGGGAGGAGATACGCAGTATTTT. This encodes CASSWGQGGDTQYF.

This chain uses TRBV5-1 with TRBJ2-5; 7 bases map to TRBD2. CDR1 and CDR2 (germline): SGHRS, YFSETQ. There are 13 residues in the CDR3. V lost 4 bases to trimming and J lost 4 bases; unmatched junction nucleotides: 4. Written as DNA, the CDR3 is TGCGCCAGCAGCGGAGGGGAGGGAGAGACCCAGTACTTC. Amino acid sequence: CASSGGEGETQYF.

The V gene is TRBV14, the J gene TRBJ2-7; 7 nucleotides align to TRBD2. There are 15 residues in the CDR3. The germline CDR1 and CDR2 sequences are SGHDN and FVKESK. J lost 7 bases, V lost 0 bases, and 9 bases had no gene match. In DNA form, the CDR3 reads TGTGCCAGCAGCCAAGAATGGACTAGTTCGGAAGAGCAGTACTTC. This codes for CASSQEWTSSEEQYF.

This clonotype was recorded many times. The chain combines TRBV2 with TRBJ2-2; D is undetermined. The CDR3 is 13 amino acids. Germline CDR1 is SNHLY and CDR2 is FYNNEI. Trimming pared 6 bases from V and 9 bases from J, leaving 14 bases between. Here the CDR3 DNA reads TGTGCCAGCAGGTTAACCGTGACGCGGGAGCTGTTTTTT. It translates to CASRLTVTRELFF.

Here the CDR3 reads CASSQVSEPLHF. CDR3 in DNA: TGCGCCAGCAGCCAAGTCTCAGAACCCCTCCACTTT. V and J are TRBV4-1 and TRBJ1-6, with unresolved D. From germline, CDR1 is MGHRA and CDR2 YSYEKL. The CDR3 is 12 residues long. The ends were cut back, 1 base at V and 12 bases at J, with 7 bases in the middle.

This clonotype was counted many times. The chain employs TRBV28 and TRBJ1-2; D is possibly TRBD1 (6 bases). Germline-derived CDR1 and CDR2 are MDHEN and SYDVKM. CDR3 size: 16 residues. Deletions cut 5 bases from V and 6 bases from J, with 22 bases between. The CDR3 DNA is TGTGCCAGCAGTCCCACCGGGACATCATCATCGGATGGCTACACCTTC. It is translated as CASSPTGTSSSDGYTF.

The chain employs TRBV2 and TRBJ2-3, with D maybe TRBD1 (5 bases). Trimming removed 7 bases at V and 0 bases at J, with 14 bases between. The CDR3 totals 15 residues. Germline V gene data show CDR1 as SNHLY and CDR2 as FYNNEI. The CDR3: CASNQRQISTDTQYF. Written as DNA, the CDR3 is TGTGCCAGCAATCAAAGACAGATCAGCACAGATACGCAGTATTTT. The full variable domain, in which reference TRBV2 and TRBJ2-3 provide the parts outside the CDR3, is EPEVTQTPSHQVTQMGQEVILRCVPISNHLYFYWYRQILGQKVEFLVSFYNNEISEKSEIFDDQFSVERPDGSNFTLKIRSTKLEDSAMYFCASNQRQISTDTQYFGPGTRLTVL.

Ten or more counts support this clonotype. This chain connects TRBV30 to TRBJ2-5; TRBD2 matches 8 bases. CDR3 length: 13 residues. Looked up from germline, CDR1 is GTSNPN and CDR2 is SVGIG (reference sequence). Trimming at V came to 0 bases and at J to 4 bases, leaving 1 base not matched to a gene. The chain's CDR3 is CAWSVAGGETQYF. For the CDR3, the DNA is TGTGCCTGGAGTGTCGCGGGAGGAGAGACCCAGTACTTC.

The chain employs TRBV9 and TRBJ2-1; 13 bases agree with TRBD2. Germline CDR1 SGDLS, CDR2 YYNGEE. Trimming removed 1 base from V and 8 bases from J; junction bases left unmatched: 3. This CDR3 has 15 amino acids. CDR3 nucleotide sequence: TGTGCCAGCAGCGTATCACTAGCGGGAGGGGATGAGCAGTTCTTC. Translated: CASSVSLAGGDEQFF.

This clonotype was observed a handful of times. The V gene is TRBV20-1, the J gene TRBJ2-7, with D perhaps TRBD1 or TRBD2 (5 bases each). There are 13 residues in the CDR3. Trimming took 0 bases from V and 6 from J, leaving 12 bases between them. The germline gives CDR1 DFQATT, CDR2 SNEGSKA (reference sequence). CDR3 nucleotides: TGCAGTGCTAGAGAAACTAGTCAGGGCGAGCAGTACTTC. Amino acids: CSARETSQGEQYF.

Regarding this clonotype: A read error may be the cause here, since a much bigger clone is one base away. The chain uses TRBV15 and TRBJ2-2; TRBD2 matches 12 bases. Germline lookup yields CDR1 LNHNV and CDR2 YYDKDF (reference sequence). There are 15 residues in the CDR3. The chain's CDR3 is CATSSSGRDVGKLFF. In DNA form, the CDR3 reads TGTGCCACCAGCTCTAGCGGGAGGGACGTCGGGAAGCTGTTTTTT.

Ten or more counts support this clonotype. J is TRBJ2-5 and V is TRBV7-9; perhaps TRBD1 as D (5 bases). V shed 4 bases and J shed 3 bases, with 9 bases lying between them. This CDR3 is built from 13 residues. Germline V gene lookup returns CDR1 SEHNR and CDR2 FQNEAQ (reference sequence). The CDR3 DNA reads as TGTGCCAGCAGCTCACAGGTTAAAGAGACCCAGTACTTC. Protein: CASSSQVKETQYF.

This clonotype was seen at least ten times. The chain couples TRBV13 to TRBJ2-5; unclear D gene. The V end was cut by 2 bases, the J end by 2 bases, with 12 bases between. The CDR3 loop spans 15 amino acids. In germline, CDR1 is PRHDT, CDR2 FYEKMQ (reference sequence). The CDR3 sequence is CASSLSRRQQETQYF. CDR3 DNA sequence: TGTGCCAGCAGCTTAAGTCGTCGGCAGCAAGAGACCCAGTACTTC.